Following are 11 T cell receptor beta chains from one sample sequenced in a study of OX40 agonist ivuxolimab in advanced cancers. The protocol was immunoSEQ multiplex PCR, while the TCRdb copy is restricted to in-frame clones and leaves out a portion. The profile shows tens of thousands of clones, around nine tenths of them singletons. The sample was CD4+ or CD8+ T cells sorted from blood, taken in a trial of the OX40 agonist ivuxolimab. The receptors derive from an adult with an advanced solid tumor such as melanoma, head and neck, liver or kidney cancer.

The rearrangement uses TRBV4-2 and TRBJ1-1, with TRBD1 matching 8 bases. V shed 6 bases, J shed 2 bases, and the junction held 8 bases outside the gene matches. Germline V CDR1 and CDR2: LGHNA, YNFKEQ. The CDR3 has 15 amino acids. CDR3 region: CASSPGQAKNTEAFF. The DNA for the CDR3 is TGTGCCAGCAGTCCGGGACAGGCGAAAAACACTGAAGCTTTCTTT.

In this sample, this clone turned up a few times. The rearrangement links TRBV27 to TRBJ2-1; D remains unclear. The germline V gene encodes CDR1 MNHEY and CDR2 SMNVEV (reference sequence). The ends were cut back, 4 bases at V and 0 bases at J, with 7 bases in the middle. The CDR3 runs to 14 residues. The CDR3 DNA reads as TGTGCCAGCAGTTATGGAAGCTCCTACAATGAGCAGTTCTTC. Amino acids: CASSYGSSYNEQFF.

The V gene is TRBV18, the J gene TRBJ2-1; D unresolved. CDR1 KGHSH and CDR2 LQKENI come from the germline V gene. The length of the CDR3 is 12 residues. Trimming took 3 bases from V and 6 from J, leaving 6 bases between them. The CDR3: CASSPSANEQFF. For the CDR3, the DNA is TGTGCCAGCTCACCCTCTGCCAATGAGCAGTTCTTC.

V gene TRBV10-3 combines with J gene TRBJ2-7; perhaps D is TRBD1 or TRBD2 (5 bases each). The CDR3 runs 17 residues. Trimming pared 0 bases from V and 0 bases from J, leaving 15 bases between. Germline CDR1 is ENHRY and CDR2 is SYGVKD. CDR3 sequence: CAISESPGDRFSYEQYF. CDR3 bases: TGTGCCATCAGTGAGTCGCCCGGGGACCGCTTCTCCTACGAGCAGTACTTC.

The gene calls are TRBV29-1 and TRBJ1-2; D might be TRBD1 (5 bases). V lost 3 bases, J lost 2 bases, and 10 bases lay in between. The CDR3 sequence is 13 residues long. Germline values: CDR1 SQVTM, CDR2 ANQGSEA. CDR3 sequence (DNA): TGCAGCGTTGATGGGGCAGGGAACTATGGCTACACCTTC. It is translated as CSVDGAGNYGYTF.

This chain connects TRBV10-3 to TRBJ1-1; no definite D call. The V gene's germline CDR1 is ENHRY and CDR2 SYGVKD. The CDR3 sequence is 14 residues long. The V end lost 4 bases, the J end lost 2 bases, and 11 bases lay between the germline ends. CDR3 residues: CAISVTRINTEAFF. CDR3 bases: TGTGCCATCAGTGTAACCCGAATAAACACTGAAGCTTTCTTT.

Only one count was recorded for this clone. This chain uses TRBV19 with TRBJ2-4; perhaps TRBD1 as D (6 bases). Trimming took 6 bases from V and 0 from J, leaving 15 bases between them. Germline V gene lookup returns CDR1 LNHDA and CDR2 SQIVND (reference sequence). This CDR3 spans 16 amino acids. Here the CDR3 reads CASSTGTPLAKNIQYF. The DNA of the CDR3 is TGTGCCAGTAGCACCGGGACACCGCTAGCCAAAAACATTCAGTACTTC.

This clone was found a few times. The gene calls are TRBV28 and TRBJ1-1, with TRBD1 matching 7 bases. V dropped 8 bases and J dropped 1; count of bases not matched to a gene: 13. The germline CDR1 and CDR2 sequences are MDHEN and SYDVKM. This CDR3 region has 16 residues. CDR3 loop: CASVPAGGRRNTEAFF. In DNA, the CDR3 is TGTGCCAGCGTACCTGCAGGGGGGAGGAGGAACACTGAAGCTTTCTTT.

This clone was picked up one time. This chain links TRBV7-6 with TRBJ2-3, with 10 bases aligning to TRBD1. V shed 0 bases and J 3 bases; nucleotides not matched to a gene: 6. This CDR3 is 17 amino acids long. Germline CDR1 and CDR2: SGHVS and FNYEAQ. The DNA for the CDR3 is TGTGCCAGCAGCTTAGCAGCGACAGGGGGCAGGACAGATACGCAGTATTTT. Protein: CASSLAATGGRTDTQYF.

This sequence joins TRBV4-1 and TRBJ2-7, with D possibly being TRBD2 (5 bases). V shed 5 bases and J shed 6 bases, with 17 bases lying between them. This CDR3 has 14 residues. Germline CDR1 reads MGHRA; CDR2 reads YSYEKL. DNA of the CDR3: TGCGCCAGCAGCGTGGACTTATACCTCTCCGAGCAGTACTTC. Its translation: CASSVDLYLSEQYF.

The rearrangement uses TRBV4-1 and TRBJ2-7; D remains unclear. CDR3 length: 14 residues. Germline CDR1 and CDR2: MGHRA and YSYEKL. The V end was cut by 1 base, the J end by 0 bases, with 7 bases between. The CDR3: CASSQVYNSYEQYF. The CDR3, as DNA: TGCGCCAGCAGCCAAGTTTACAACTCCTACGAGCAGTACTTC.